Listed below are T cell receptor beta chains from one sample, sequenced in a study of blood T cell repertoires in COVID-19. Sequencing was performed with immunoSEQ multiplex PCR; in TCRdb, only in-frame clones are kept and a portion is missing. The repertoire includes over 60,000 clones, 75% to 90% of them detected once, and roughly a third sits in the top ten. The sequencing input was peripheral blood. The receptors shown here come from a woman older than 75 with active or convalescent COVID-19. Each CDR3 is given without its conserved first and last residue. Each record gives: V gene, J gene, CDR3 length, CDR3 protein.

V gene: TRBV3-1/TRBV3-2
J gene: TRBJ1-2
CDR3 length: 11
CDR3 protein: ASSQEKRGGYT

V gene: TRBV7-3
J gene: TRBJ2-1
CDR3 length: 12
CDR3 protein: ASSPAGDWNEQF

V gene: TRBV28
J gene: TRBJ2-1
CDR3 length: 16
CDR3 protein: ASSGTSGGPEGYNEQF

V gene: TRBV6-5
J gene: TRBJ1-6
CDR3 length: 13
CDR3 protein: ASSTGQGQDSPLH

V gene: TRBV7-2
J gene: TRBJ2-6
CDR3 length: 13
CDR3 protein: ASSPRFSGANVLT

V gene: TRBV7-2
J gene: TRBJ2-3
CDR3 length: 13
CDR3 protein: ASSPTGGGLGTQY

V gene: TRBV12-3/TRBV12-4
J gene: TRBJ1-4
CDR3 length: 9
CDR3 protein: ASSFGDILF

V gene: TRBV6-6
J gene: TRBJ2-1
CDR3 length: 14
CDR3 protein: ASSYSSSGGQNEQF

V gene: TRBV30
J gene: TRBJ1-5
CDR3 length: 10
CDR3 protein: AWDTNNQPQH

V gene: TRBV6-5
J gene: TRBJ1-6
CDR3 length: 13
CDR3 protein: ASQRRSSYNSPLH

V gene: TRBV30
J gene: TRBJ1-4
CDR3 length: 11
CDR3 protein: AWTEQTNEKLF

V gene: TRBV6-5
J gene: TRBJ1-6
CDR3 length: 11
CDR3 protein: ASSYSGPSPLH

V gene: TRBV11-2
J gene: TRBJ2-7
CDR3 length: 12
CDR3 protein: ASSSRQGDFEQY

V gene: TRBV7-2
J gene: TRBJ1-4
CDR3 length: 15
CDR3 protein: ASSLDGSLATNEKLF

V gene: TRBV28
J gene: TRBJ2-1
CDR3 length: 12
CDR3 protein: ASSSGDRVNEQF

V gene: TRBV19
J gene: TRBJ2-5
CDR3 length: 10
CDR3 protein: ASRGSQETQY

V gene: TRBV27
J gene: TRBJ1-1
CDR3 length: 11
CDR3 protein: ASSLSTGTEAF

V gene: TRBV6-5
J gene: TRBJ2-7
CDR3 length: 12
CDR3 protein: ASSRGDTSYEQY

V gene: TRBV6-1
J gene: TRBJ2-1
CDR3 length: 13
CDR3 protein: ASSEDRNTLNEQF

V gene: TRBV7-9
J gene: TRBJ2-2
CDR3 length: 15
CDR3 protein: ASSPTSGGAGTGELF

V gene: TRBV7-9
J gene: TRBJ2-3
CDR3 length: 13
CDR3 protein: ASSLGLAATDTQY

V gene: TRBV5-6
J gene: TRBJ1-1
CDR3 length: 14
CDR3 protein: ASSSLHRGLNTEAF

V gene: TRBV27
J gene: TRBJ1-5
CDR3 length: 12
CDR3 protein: ASSLLVGNQPQH

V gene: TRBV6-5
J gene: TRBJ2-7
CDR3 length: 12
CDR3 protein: ASSYKHLSYEQY

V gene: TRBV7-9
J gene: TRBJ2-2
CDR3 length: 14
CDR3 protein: ASSLASGGFTGELF

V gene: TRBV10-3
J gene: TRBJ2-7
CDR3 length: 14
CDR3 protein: AISEGGDRASYEQY

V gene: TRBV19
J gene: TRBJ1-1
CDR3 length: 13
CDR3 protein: ASRRTGDYNTEAF

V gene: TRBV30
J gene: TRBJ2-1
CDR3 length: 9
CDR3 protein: ASRGAIEQF

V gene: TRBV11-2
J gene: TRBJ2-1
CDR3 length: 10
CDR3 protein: ASVRGGNEQF

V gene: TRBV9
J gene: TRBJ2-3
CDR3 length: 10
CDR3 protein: ASSVGRDTQY

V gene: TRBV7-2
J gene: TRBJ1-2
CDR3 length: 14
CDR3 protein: ASSTGITVRFGGYT

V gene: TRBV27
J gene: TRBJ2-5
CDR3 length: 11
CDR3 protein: ATRDSGQETQY

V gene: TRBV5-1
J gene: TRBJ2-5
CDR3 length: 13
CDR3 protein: ASSFNLASGETQY

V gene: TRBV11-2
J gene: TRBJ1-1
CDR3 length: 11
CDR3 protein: ASTPLRDTEAF

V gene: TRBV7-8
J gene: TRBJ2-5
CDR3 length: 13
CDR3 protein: ASSLSLAGQETQY

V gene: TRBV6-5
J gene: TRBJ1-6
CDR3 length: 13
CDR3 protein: ASSRDSSYNSPLH

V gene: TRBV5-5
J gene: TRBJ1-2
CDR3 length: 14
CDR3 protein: ASSPGGAGQNYGYT

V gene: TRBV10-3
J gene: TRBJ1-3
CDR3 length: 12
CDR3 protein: AIRREISGNTIY

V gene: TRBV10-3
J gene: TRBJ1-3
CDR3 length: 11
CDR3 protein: AISGTDGNTIY

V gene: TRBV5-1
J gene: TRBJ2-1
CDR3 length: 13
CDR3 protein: ASSLGSVSYNEQF

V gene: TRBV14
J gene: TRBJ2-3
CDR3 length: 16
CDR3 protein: ASSQRDRGFTSTDTQY

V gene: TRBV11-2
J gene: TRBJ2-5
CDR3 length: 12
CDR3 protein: ASSSSGGRETQY

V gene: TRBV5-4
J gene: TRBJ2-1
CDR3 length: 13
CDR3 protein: ASSFDRGPHNEQF

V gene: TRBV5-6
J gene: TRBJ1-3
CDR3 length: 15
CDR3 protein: ASSLPHGTAAGNTIY

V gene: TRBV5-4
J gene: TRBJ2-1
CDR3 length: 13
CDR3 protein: ASSFQRSSYNEQF

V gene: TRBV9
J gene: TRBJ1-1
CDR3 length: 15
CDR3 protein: ASSATITGTRNTEAF

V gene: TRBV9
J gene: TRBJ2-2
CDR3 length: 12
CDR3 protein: ASSVSSGAGELF

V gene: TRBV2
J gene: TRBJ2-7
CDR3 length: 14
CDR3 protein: ASSGLEGQTLYEQY

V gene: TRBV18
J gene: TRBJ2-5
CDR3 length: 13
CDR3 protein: ASSPQNRVQETQY

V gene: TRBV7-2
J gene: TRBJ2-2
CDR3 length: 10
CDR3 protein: ASSFFRGELF

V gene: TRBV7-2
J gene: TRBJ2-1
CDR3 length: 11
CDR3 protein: ASSLRTDLEQF

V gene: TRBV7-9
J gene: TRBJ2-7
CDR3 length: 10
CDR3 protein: ASSSTGYEQY

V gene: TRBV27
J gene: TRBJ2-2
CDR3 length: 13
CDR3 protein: ASSRRQGSTGELF

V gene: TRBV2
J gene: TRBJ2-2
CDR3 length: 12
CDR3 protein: ASSGEAAGGELF

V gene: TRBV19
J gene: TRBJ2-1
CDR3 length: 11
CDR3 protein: ATRGQGDNEQF